One sample yielded the 27 T cell receptor beta chains listed below, sequenced in a study of blood T cell repertoires in COVID-19. Libraries were prepared by immunoSEQ multiplex PCR; TCRdb keeps only in-frame clonotypes and omits some of them. Of fewer than 350,000 clones in the sample, roughly nine tenths were seen once. Sequenced material: peripheral blood. All receptors come from a woman aged 30 to 39 with COVID-19, enrolled during active disease.

This clone was seen once. The V and J genes are TRBV7-6 and TRBJ2-1; possibly TRBD2 for D (7 bases). Trimming left V 3 bases short and J 7 bases short, with 25 bases between. Germline values: CDR1 SGHVS, CDR2 FNYEAQ. There are 18 residues in the CDR3. The chain's CDR3 is CASSLSPNNEGGLNEQFF. DNA of the CDR3: TGTGCCAGCAGCTTGAGCCCCAACAACGAGGGGGGGCTGAATGAGCAGTTCTTC.

The J gene is TRBJ2-1, the V gene TRBV18; 10 nucleotides align to TRBD1. Per germline, CDR1 KGHSH and CDR2 LQKENI. With 3 bases clipped from V and 1 base from J, the junction kept 6 bases outside the gene matches. The CDR3 length is 17 residues. The CDR3: CASSPSPGQGSYNEQFF. The CDR3 coding sequence is TGTGCCAGCTCACCGTCACCGGGACAGGGGTCCTACAATGAGCAGTTCTTC.

This chain links TRBV4-1 with TRBJ1-1; D is unclear. CDR1 and CDR2 from the germline V gene are MGHRA and YSYEKL. The CDR3 spans 14 residues. The ends were cut back, 2 bases at V and 1 base at J, with 8 bases in the middle. The CDR3 DNA is TGCGCCAGCAGCCAATTACAGAAGAACACTGAAGCTTTCTTT. The encoded protein is CASSQLQKNTEAFF.

The table lists this clone with many counts. CDR3 sequence: CASSRVREEQYF. The CDR3 nucleotides are TGCGCCAGCAGTCGAGTCCGGGAAGAGCAGTACTTC. The chain employs TRBV10-2 and TRBJ2-7; D might be TRBD2 (5 bases). V shed 5 bases and J shed 7 bases, with 12 bases lying between them. CDR3 length: 12 amino acids. Germline loops: CDR1 WSHSY, CDR2 SAAADI.

The rearrangement links TRBV19 to TRBJ1-3; D gene ambiguous. V lost 0 bases and J lost 4, with 13 bases in between. Germline CDR1 reads LNHDA; CDR2 reads SQIVND (reference sequence). This CDR3 spans 16 amino acids. For the CDR3, the DNA is TGTGCCAGTAGTATAGACCTCCCCGAAGCCGGAAACACCATATATTTT. Translating gives CASSIDLPEAGNTIYF. Full variable domain (rest looked up from reference TRBV19 and TRBJ1-3): DGGITQSPKYLFRKEGQNVTLSCEQNLNHDAMYWYRQDPGQGLRLIYYSQIVNDFQKGDIAEGYSVSREKKESFPLTVTSAQKNPTAFYLCASSIDLPEAGNTIYFGEGSWLTVV.

V is TRBV28 and J is TRBJ1-5; D is possibly TRBD1 (5 bases). CDR3 length equals 14 residues. V was trimmed by 5 bases and J by 3 bases, leaving 11 bases between them. CDR1 MDHEN and CDR2 SYDVKM come from the germline V gene. CDR3 DNA: TGTGCCAGCAGTGCGACAGTCCCCAATCAGCCCCAGCATTTT. Encoded protein: CASSATVPNQPQHF.

This clone has only one observation. The gene calls are TRBV19 and TRBJ1-1; the D gene is possibly TRBD1 (6 bases). V was trimmed by 6 bases and J by 4 bases, leaving 15 bases between them. Germline V lookup: CDR1 LNHDA, CDR2 SQIVND (reference sequence). The CDR3 spans 14 residues. The CDR3 DNA follows: TGTGCCAGTAGAGCCCCCCCACAGGGCACTGAAGCTTTCTTT. Protein sequence: CASRAPPQGTEAFF.

This sequence joins TRBV6-5 and TRBJ1-1; D is possibly TRBD1 (5 bases). Germline V gene data show CDR1 as MNHEY and CDR2 as SVGAGI. The germline V and J ends were trimmed by 5 bases and 4 bases, with 11 bases remaining between them. The CDR3 consists of 13 residues. This CDR3 reads CASSRTGGTEAFF. DNA of the CDR3: TGTGCCAGCAGTCGGACGGGGGGCACTGAAGCTTTCTTT.

The V and J genes are TRBV5-5 and TRBJ1-2, with 9 bases identical to TRBD1. The germline V gene has CDR1 SGHKS and CDR2 YYEKEE (reference sequence). The V gene end was trimmed by 0 bases and the J gene end by 8 bases; junction bases not matched to a gene: 8. The CDR3 sequence is 15 residues long. The CDR3 DNA follows: TGTGCCAGCAGCTTGGGAACAGGGGGCGCGGAGGGCTACACCTTC. It encodes CASSLGTGGAEGYTF. Variable domain in full (rest from reference TRBV5-5 and TRBJ1-2): DAGVTQSPTHLIKTRGQQVTLRCSPISGHKSVSWYQQVLGQGPQFIFQYYEKEERGRGNFPDRFSARQFPNYSSELNVNALLLGDSALYLCASSLGTGGAEGYTFGSGTRLTVV.

The chain links TRBV6-2 or TRBV6-3 to TRBJ2-7, with D tentatively TRBD2 (7 bases). Trimming pared 4 bases from V and 7 bases from J, leaving 14 bases between. CDR3 length equals 13 residues. CDR1 and CDR2 (germline): MNHEY, SVGEGT. CDR3 bases: TGTGCCAGCAGTTCCAACGGGGGGCGAGAGCAGTACTTC. Encoded protein: CASSSNGGREQYF.

V gene TRBV21-1 combines with J gene TRBJ1-1; TRBD1 reflects the table's D call only, with no check against the DNA. TRBV21-1 is listed as a pseudogene. The CDR3 loop spans 17 amino acids. The CDR3 reads CASSKKPGHSMNTEAFF. The CDR3 DNA follows: TGTGCCAGCAGCAAAAAACCGGGACACAGCATGAACACTGAAGCTTTCTTT.

This chain links TRBV6-5 with TRBJ1-3; unclear D gene. Trimming cost V 5 bases and J 0 bases, with 8 bases left between them. The CDR3 is 14 amino acids. Germline V CDR1 and CDR2: MNHEY, SVGAGI. CDR3 DNA sequence: TGTGCCAGCAGTCGCGGGATCTCTGGAAACACCATATATTTT. Amino acids: CASSRGISGNTIYF.

This clone was seen only once. The V call is TRBV25-1, the J call TRBJ1-2; D is unclear. Germline CDR1 and CDR2: MGHDK and SYGVNS. V was clipped by 3 bases and J by 5 bases, with 7 bases between them. The CDR3 extends over 12 amino acids. The CDR3 reads CASSDRRYGYTF. The CDR3 DNA follows: TGTGCCAGCAGTGATCGGAGGTATGGCTACACCTTC.

This sequence joins TRBV4-1 and TRBJ2-5; D not resolved. The CDR3 contains 13 residues. Germline V CDR1 and CDR2: MGHRA, YSYEKL. Trimming shortened V by 5 bases and J by 5 bases, and 12 bases separated the two germline ends. Here the CDR3 reads CASSVSRWETQYF. DNA for the CDR3: TGCGCCAGCAGCGTCTCGAGGTGGGAGACCCAGTACTTC.

The V gene is TRBV18, the J gene TRBJ1-6, with D uncertain. V was clipped by 2 bases and J by 6 bases, with 14 bases between them. Germline CDR1 and CDR2: KGHSH and LQKENI. This CDR3 is 16 amino acids long. The CDR3 sequence is CASSPGSGLSNSPLHF. Here the CDR3 DNA reads TGTGCCAGCTCACCAGGTTCTGGACTATCTAATTCACCCCTCCACTTT.

CDR3 in amino acids: CASRTGIAPYEQYF. The CDR3 region has the DNA TGTGCCAGCAGGACAGGGATTGCTCCGTACGAGCAGTACTTC. The rearrangement joins TRBV28 to TRBJ2-7, with TRBD1 identical over 7 bases. This CDR3 contains 14 residues. Germline CDR1 and CDR2: MDHEN and SYDVKM. V shed 6 bases and J 4 bases; nucleotides not matched to a gene: 9.

The V call is TRBV18, the J call TRBJ2-2; TRBD2 matches 7 bases. The CDR3 is made up of 14 amino acids. After removal of 3 bases from V and 4 bases from J, the junction contained 2 bases not matched to a gene. CDR1 is KGHSH, CDR2 LQKENI, per germline. In nucleotides, the CDR3 is TGTGCCAGCTCACCGGGACTAACCACCGGGGAGCTGTTTTTT. This translates into CASSPGLTTGELFF.

The gene calls are TRBV19 and TRBJ1-2, with 7 bases identical to TRBD1. V dropped 3 bases and J dropped 8; count of bases not matched to a gene: 3. Germline V gives CDR1 LNHDA, CDR2 SQIVND (reference sequence). The CDR3 spans 12 residues. The CDR3 loop is CASSITGVGYTF. Written as DNA, the CDR3 is TGTGCCAGTAGTATCACAGGGGTAGGCTACACCTTC.

The chain recombines TRBV4-1 with TRBJ2-7; 9 bases agree with TRBD1. The CDR3 totals 15 residues. J lost 3 bases, V lost 1 base, and 4 bases had no gene match. Per germline, CDR1 MGHRA and CDR2 YSYEKL. CDR3 nucleotides: TGCGCCAGCAGCCAAGCGGACAGGGGTAGCTACGAGCAGTACTTC. It is translated as CASSQADRGSYEQYF.

This chain joins TRBV7-9 and TRBJ2-2, with D uncertain. Trimming stripped 1 base from V and 4 bases from J, with 13 bases between. The CDR3 runs 16 residues. CDR1 and CDR2 (germline): SEHNR, FQNEAQ (reference sequence). The CDR3: CASSLVGPSGTGELFF. The CDR3 region has the DNA TGTGCCAGCAGCTTAGTAGGCCCCTCGGGCACCGGGGAGCTGTTTTTT.

The rearrangement joins TRBV3-1 (or the pseudogene TRBV3-2) to TRBJ2-1; a possible D gene is TRBD2 (6 bases). Trimming left V 4 bases short and J 8 bases short, with 12 bases between. Germline lookup yields CDR1 LGHDT and CDR2 YNNKEL (reference sequence). This CDR3 is built from 13 residues. The CDR3 here is CASSPSEGYEQFF. The CDR3 region has the DNA TGTGCCAGCAGCCCATCGGAGGGTTATGAGCAGTTCTTC.

This chain joins TRBV5-6 and TRBJ1-5; 10 bases map to TRBD1. The CDR3 loop spans 18 amino acids. The junction had 10 bases not matched to a gene; V was cut back by 4 bases and J by 0 bases. Looked up from germline, CDR1 is SGHDT and CDR2 is YYEEEE. This CDR3 reads CASSPLTTGGHSNQPQHF. The CDR3 nucleotides read TGTGCCAGCAGCCCCCTTACGACAGGGGGCCATAGCAATCAGCCCCAGCATTTT.

The chain joins TRBV12-3 or TRBV12-4 to TRBJ1-1, with TRBD1 identical over 9 bases. This CDR3 spans 12 amino acids. V shed 3 bases and J 12 bases; nucleotides not matched to a gene: 5. The CDR3 DNA sequence: TGTGCCAGCAGTTTCGGACAGGGGAGGCCTTTCTTT. This encodes CASSFGQGRPFF.

The chain carries TRBV6-5 and TRBJ2-2; 8 positions agree with TRBD1. The CDR3 has 15 residues. The ends lost 7 bases at V and 1 base at J; junction bases unmatched: 5. The germline V gene has CDR1 MNHEY and CDR2 SVGAGI. CDR3 in amino acids: CASTTDRVNTGELFF. The CDR3 coding sequence is TGTGCCAGCACCACGGACAGGGTGAACACCGGGGAGCTGTTTTTT.

The genes are TRBV19 and TRBJ2-5; 10 nucleotides align to TRBD1. Unmatched junction bases numbered 7, after V lost 10 bases and J lost 2 bases. The germline CDR1 and CDR2 sequences are LNHDA and SQIVND (reference sequence). The CDR3 has 14 residues. The CDR3 nucleotides read TGTGCCAAAAGTAGGGGACAGGGGCAAGAGACCCAGTACTTC. Its protein is CAKSRGQGQETQYF.

In DNA form, the CDR3 reads TGTGCCAGCAGCAAAGACACCACCGGGGAGCTGTTTTTT. Its translation is CASSKDTTGELFF. The chain couples TRBV21-1 to TRBJ2-2; the table assigns TRBD1, which was not confirmed against the DNA. TRBV21-1 is given as a pseudogene. This CDR3 is 13 amino acids long.

The V gene is TRBV6-6, the J gene TRBJ2-4; 11 positions agree with TRBD1. The ends lost 6 bases at V and 0 bases at J; junction bases unmatched: 4. From germline, CDR1 is MNHNY and CDR2 SVGAGI (reference sequence). CDR3 size: 16 residues. CDR3 DNA sequence: TGTGCCAGCAGCCCCGGACAGGGGGCAGCCAAAAACATTCAGTACTTC. Translating gives CASSPGQGAAKNIQYF.